Listed below are T cell receptor beta chains from one sample, sequenced in a study of blood T cell repertoires in COVID-19. The method was immunoSEQ multiplex PCR; TCRdb's version includes in-frame clones alone and lacks a portion of them. The data show 110,000 to 150,000 clones, 84% seen once. The sample was peripheral blood. The source of these receptors is a human donor in a cohort sampled during active COVID-19. The CDR3 runs from the conserved cysteine through the conserved F or W. Each record gives: CDR3 protein, CDR3 DNA, clone size, J gene, V gene, D gene. A D gene is named only where the DNA matches it firmly. The listing skips clone size in some rows; elsewhere it reads once, few, many or a size class.

cdr3_aa: CASGGFTGASGYTF; cdr3_nt: TGTGCCAGCGGGGGGTTTACAGGGGCGAGCGGCTACACCTTC; clone_size: -; j_call: TRBJ1-2; v_call: TRBV2; d_call: TRBD1
cdr3_aa: CAISEGVGHLYGYTF; cdr3_nt: TGTGCCATCAGCGAAGGGGTAGGACATCTATATGGCTACACCTTC; clone_size: -; j_call: TRBJ1-2; v_call: TRBV10-3; d_call: -
cdr3_aa: CASSSSTGNNSPLHF; cdr3_nt: TGTGCCAGCAGCTCGTCGACAGGAAACAATTCACCCCTCCACTTT; clone_size: -; j_call: TRBJ1-6; v_call: TRBV5-4; d_call: -
cdr3_aa: CASSLSIGLAGGPDTQYF; cdr3_nt: TGTGCCAGCAGCTTATCTATTGGACTAGCGGGAGGGCCAGATACGCAGTATTTT; clone_size: once; j_call: TRBJ2-3; v_call: TRBV11-2; d_call: TRBD2
cdr3_aa: CASSPTSGSGETQYF; cdr3_nt: TGTGCCAGCAGCCCGACTAGCGGGAGTGGGGAGACCCAGTACTTC; clone_size: -; j_call: TRBJ2-5; v_call: TRBV5-6; d_call: TRBD2
cdr3_aa: CASSLVRDRYQPQHF; cdr3_nt: TGTGCCAGCAGTTTGGTCCGGGACAGATATCAGCCCCAGCATTTT; clone_size: once; j_call: TRBJ1-5; v_call: TRBV28; d_call: TRBD1
cdr3_aa: CASNRVNTGELFF; cdr3_nt: TGTGCCAGCAACAGGGTGAACACCGGGGAGCTGTTTTTT; clone_size: -; j_call: TRBJ2-2; v_call: TRBV19; d_call: -
cdr3_aa: CATRGQGVREAFF; cdr3_nt: TGTGCCACTAGGGGACAGGGGGTCCGAGAAGCTTTCTTT; clone_size: -; j_call: TRBJ1-1; v_call: TRBV19; d_call: TRBD1
cdr3_aa: CASSQDIAGGRNEQFF; cdr3_nt: TGCGCCAGCAGCCAAGATATAGCGGGAGGGCGTAATGAGCAGTTCTTC; clone_size: -; j_call: TRBJ2-1; v_call: TRBV4-3; d_call: TRBD2
cdr3_aa: CASSPGPNRNQPQHF; cdr3_nt: TGTGCCAGCAGCCCAGGGCCAAACCGCAATCAGCCCCAGCATTTT; clone_size: few; j_call: TRBJ1-5; v_call: TRBV5-5; d_call: -
cdr3_aa: CASSKTGTPSGNNEQFF; cdr3_nt: TGTGCCAGCAGCAAAACAGGGACCCCCTCCGGGAACAATGAGCAGTTCTTC; clone_size: -; j_call: TRBJ2-1; v_call: TRBV21-1; d_call: -
cdr3_aa: CASSLQVQETQYF; cdr3_nt: TGTGCCAGCAGCTTACAGGTCCAAGAGACCCAGTACTTC; clone_size: -; j_call: TRBJ2-5; v_call: TRBV7-9; d_call: -
cdr3_aa: CASSLWGKSSYNEQFF; cdr3_nt: TGTGCCAGCAGCTTGTGGGGCAAGAGCTCCTACAATGAGCAGTTCTTC; clone_size: -; j_call: TRBJ2-1; v_call: TRBV5-6; d_call: -
cdr3_aa: CAWSFRYVRDAPGNTIYF; cdr3_nt: TGTGCCTGGAGTTTCCGTTACGTGCGGGACGCACCGGGAAACACCATATATTTT; clone_size: -; j_call: TRBJ1-3; v_call: TRBV30; d_call: -